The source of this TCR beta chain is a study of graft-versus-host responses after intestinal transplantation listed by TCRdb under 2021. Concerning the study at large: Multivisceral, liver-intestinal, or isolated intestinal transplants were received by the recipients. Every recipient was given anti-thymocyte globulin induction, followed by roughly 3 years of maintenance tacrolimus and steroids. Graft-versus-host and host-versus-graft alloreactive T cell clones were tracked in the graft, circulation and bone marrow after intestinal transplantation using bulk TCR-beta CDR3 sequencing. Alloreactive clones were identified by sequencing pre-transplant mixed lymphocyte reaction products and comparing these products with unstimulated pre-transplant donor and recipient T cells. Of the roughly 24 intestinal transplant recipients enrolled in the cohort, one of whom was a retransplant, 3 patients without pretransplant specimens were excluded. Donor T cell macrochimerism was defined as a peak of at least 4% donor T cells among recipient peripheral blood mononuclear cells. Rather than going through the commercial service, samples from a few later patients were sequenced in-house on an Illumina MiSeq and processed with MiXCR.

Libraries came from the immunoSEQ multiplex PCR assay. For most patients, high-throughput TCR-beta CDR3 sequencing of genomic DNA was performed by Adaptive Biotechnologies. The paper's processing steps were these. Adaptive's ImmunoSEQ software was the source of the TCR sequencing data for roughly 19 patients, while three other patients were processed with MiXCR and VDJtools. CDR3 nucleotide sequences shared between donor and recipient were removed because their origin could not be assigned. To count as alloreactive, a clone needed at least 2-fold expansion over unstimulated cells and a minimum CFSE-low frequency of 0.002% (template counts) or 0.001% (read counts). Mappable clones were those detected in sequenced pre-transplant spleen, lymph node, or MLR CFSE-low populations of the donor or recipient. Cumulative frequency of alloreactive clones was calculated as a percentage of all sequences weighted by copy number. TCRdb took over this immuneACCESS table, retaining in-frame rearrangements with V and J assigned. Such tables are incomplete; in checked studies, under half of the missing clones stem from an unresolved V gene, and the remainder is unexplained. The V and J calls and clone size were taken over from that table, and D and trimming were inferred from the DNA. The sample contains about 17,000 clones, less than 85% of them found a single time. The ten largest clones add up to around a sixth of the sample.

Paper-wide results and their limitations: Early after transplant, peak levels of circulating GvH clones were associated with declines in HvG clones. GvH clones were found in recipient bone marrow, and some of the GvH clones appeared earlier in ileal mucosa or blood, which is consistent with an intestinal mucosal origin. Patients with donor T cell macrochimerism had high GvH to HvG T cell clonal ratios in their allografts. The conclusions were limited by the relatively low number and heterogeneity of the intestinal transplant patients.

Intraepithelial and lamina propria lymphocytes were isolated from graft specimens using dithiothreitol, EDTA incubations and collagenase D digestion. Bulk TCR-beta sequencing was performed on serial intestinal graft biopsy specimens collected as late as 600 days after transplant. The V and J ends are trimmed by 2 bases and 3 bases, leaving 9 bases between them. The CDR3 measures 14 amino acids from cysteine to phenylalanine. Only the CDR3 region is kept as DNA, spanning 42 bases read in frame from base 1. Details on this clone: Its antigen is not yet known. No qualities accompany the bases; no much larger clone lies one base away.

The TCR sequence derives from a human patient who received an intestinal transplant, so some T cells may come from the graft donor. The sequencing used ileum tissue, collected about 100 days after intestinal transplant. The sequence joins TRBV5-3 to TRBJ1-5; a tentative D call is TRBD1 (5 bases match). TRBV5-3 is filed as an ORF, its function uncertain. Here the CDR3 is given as CARSLGTNNQPQHF. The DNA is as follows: TGTGCCAGAAGCTTAGGGACCAACAATCAGCCCCAGCATTTT.